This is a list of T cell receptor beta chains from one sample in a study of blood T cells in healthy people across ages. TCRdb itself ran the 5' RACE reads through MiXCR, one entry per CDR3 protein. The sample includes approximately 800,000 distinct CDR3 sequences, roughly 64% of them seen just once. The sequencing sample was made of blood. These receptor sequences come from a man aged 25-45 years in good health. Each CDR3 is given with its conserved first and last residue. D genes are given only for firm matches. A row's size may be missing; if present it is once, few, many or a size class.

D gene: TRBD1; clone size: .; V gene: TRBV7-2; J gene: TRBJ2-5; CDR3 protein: CASSIGTGVKTQYF; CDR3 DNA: TGTGCCAGCAGCATCGGGACAGGGGTTAAGACCCAGTACTTC
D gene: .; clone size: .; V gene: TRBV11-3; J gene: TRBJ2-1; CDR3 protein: CASSSQEHEQFF; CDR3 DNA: TGTGCCAGCAGTTCTCAGGAACATGAGCAGTTCTTC
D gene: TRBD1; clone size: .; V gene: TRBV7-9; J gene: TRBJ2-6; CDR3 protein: CASSLFASRQGVSGANVLTF; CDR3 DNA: TGTGCCAGCAGCTTATTTGCATCCCGACAGGGGGTCTCTGGGGCCAACGTCCTGACTTTC
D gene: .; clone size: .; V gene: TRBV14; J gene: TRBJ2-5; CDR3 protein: CASSQDVFVAPETQYF; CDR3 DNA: TGTGCCAGCAGCCAAGATGTTTTTGTGGCCCCAGAGACCCAGTACTTC
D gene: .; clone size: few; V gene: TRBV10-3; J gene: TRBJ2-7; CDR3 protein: CAIKKGGDMAYEQYF; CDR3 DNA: TGTGCCATCAAGAAAGGGGGGGACATGGCCTACGAGCAGTACTTC
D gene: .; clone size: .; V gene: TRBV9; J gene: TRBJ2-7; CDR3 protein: CASSGGEGGGRPHYEQYF; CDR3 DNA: TGTGCCAGCAGCGGGGGTGAGGGCGGAGGGCGGCCTCACTACGAGCAGTACTTC
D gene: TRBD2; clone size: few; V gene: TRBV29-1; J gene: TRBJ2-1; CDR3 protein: CSVEIHSGGSNEQFF; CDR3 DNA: TGCAGCGTTGAAATCCATAGCGGGGGTTCTAATGAGCAGTTCTTC
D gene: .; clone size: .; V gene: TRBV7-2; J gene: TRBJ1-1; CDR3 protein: CASSLSREVAEAFF; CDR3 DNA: TGTGCCAGCAGCTTGTCCCGGGAAGTGGCCGAAGCTTTCTTT
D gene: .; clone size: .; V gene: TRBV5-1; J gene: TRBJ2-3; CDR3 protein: CASGLTTTGLGTDTQYF; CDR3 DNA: TGCGCCAGCGGCTTGACCACGACGGGTTTGGGCACAGATACGCAGTATTTT
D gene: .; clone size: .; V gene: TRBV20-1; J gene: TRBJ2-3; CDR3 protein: CSASASTDTQYF; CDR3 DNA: TGCAGTGCTAGCGCTTCTACAGATACGCAGTATTTT
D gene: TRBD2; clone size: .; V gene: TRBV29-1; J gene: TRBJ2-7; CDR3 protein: CSVIPSGLSYEQYF; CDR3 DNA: TGCAGCGTTATCCCTAGCGGGCTTTCCTACGAGCAGTACTTC
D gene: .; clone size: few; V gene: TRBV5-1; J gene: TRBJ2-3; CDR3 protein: CASSFTTDTQYF; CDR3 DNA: TGCGCCAGCAGTTTTACCACAGATACGCAGTATTTT
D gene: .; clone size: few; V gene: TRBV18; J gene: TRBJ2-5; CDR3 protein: CASSPQKGQETQYF; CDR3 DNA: TGTGCCAGCTCACCACAAAAAGGGCAAGAGACCCAGTACTTC
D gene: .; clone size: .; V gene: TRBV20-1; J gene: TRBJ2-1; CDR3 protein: CSARPRVFRDHYNEQFF; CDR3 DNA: TGCAGTGCTAGACCTCGGGTCTTCCGGGACCACTACAATGAGCAGTTCTTC
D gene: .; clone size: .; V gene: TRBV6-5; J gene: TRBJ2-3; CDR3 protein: CASSYSRRPTDTQYF; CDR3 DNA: TGTGCCAGCAGTTACTCACGTCGACCGACAGATACGCAGTATTTT
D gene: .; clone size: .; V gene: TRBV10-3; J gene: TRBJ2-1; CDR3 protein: CAITEGALKDEQFF; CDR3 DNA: TGTGCCATCACGGAGGGGGCGCTTAAGGATGAGCAGTTCTTC
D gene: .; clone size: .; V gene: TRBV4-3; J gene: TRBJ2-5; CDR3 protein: CASSQDRAAPPGYNEQYF; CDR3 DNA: TGCGCCAGCAGCCAAGATCGGGCAGCGCCTCCCGGTTACAATGAGCAGTACTTC
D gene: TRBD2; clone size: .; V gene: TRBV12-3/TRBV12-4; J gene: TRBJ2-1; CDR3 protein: CAVARDYLNEQFF; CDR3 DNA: TGTGCCGTGGCCCGGGACTACCTCAATGAGCAGTTCTTC
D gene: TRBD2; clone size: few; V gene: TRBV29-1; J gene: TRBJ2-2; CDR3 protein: CSVHGLAGVNTGELFF; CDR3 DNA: TGCAGCGTCCATGGGCTAGCGGGAGTTAATACCGGGGAGCTGTTTTTT
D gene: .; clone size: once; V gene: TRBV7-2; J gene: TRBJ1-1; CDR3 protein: CASSLVGRGGTEAFF; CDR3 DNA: TGTGCCAGCAGCTTAGTCGGCAGGGGTGGAACTGAAGCTTTCTTT
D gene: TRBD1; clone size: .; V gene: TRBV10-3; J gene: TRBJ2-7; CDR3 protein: CATSQGPSYEQYF; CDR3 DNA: TGTGCCACCTCACAGGGGCCCTCCTACGAGCAGTACTTC
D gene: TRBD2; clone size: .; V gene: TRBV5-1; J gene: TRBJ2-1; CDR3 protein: CASSLEGTSYNEQFF; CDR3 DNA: TGCGCCAGCAGCTTGGAGGGGACTAGCTACAATGAGCAGTTCTTC
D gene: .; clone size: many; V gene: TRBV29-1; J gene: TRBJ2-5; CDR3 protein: CGAGQETQYF; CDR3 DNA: TGCGGTGCGGGCCAAGAGACCCAGTACTTC
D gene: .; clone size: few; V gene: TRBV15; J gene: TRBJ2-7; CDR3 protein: CATSRDPGAYEQYF; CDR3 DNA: TGTGCCACCAGCAGAGATCCGGGTGCCTACGAGCAGTACTTC
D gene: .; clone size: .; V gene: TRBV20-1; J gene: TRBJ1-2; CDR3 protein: CSASEGSDYGYTF; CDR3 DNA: TGCAGTGCTAGTGAGGGTTCGGACTATGGCTACACCTTC
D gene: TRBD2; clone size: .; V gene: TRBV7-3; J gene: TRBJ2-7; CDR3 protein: CASSVAGGNEQYF; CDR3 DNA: TGTGCCAGCAGCGTAGCGGGAGGAAACGAGCAGTACTTC
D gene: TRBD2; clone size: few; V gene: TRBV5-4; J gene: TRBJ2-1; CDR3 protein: CASSFAGDEQFF; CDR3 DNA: TGTGCCAGCAGCTTCGCGGGGGATGAGCAGTTCTTC
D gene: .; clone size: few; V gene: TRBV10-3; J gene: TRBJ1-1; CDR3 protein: CAMAATGNTEAFF; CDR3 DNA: TGTGCCATGGCTGCGACAGGGAACACTGAAGCTTTCTTT
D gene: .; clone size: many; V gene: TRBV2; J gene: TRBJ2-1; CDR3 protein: CASNEPLSDEQFF; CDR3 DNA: TGTGCCAGCAACGAACCCCTCTCCGATGAGCAGTTCTTC
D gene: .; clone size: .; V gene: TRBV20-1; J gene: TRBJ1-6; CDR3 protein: CSARDMNGPLHF; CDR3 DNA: TGCAGTGCTAGGGATATGAATGGACCCCTCCACTTT
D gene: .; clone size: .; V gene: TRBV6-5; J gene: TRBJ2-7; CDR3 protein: CASSYSTAYEQYF; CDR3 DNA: TGTGCCAGCAGTTACTCGACAGCCTACGAGCAGTACTTC
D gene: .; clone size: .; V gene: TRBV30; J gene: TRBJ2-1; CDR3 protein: CAWSEGLGNEQFF; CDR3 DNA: TGTGCCTGGAGTGAAGGTTTGGGCAATGAGCAGTTCTTC
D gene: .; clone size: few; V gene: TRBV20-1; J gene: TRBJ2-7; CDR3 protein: CSGTAASGAEQYF; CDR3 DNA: TGCAGTGGCACCGCAGCTTCAGGTGCGGAGCAGTACTTC
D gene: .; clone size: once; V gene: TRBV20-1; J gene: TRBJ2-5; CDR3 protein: CSTTGWETQYF; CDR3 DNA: TGCAGTACTACGGGGTGGGAGACCCAGTACTTC
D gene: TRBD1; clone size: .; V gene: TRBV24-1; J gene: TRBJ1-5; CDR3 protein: CATSDPDRAPCQPQHF; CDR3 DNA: TGTGCCACCAGTGACCCGGACAGGGCCCCGTGCCAGCCCCAGCATTTT
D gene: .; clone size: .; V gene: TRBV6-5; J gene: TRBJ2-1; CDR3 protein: CASSYRGVDEQFF; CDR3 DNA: TGTGCCAGCAGTTATCGGGGTGTCGATGAGCAGTTCTTC
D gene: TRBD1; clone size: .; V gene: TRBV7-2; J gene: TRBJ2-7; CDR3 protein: CASSPRDRDYEQYF; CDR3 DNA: TGTGCCAGCAGCCCCCGGGACAGGGATTACGAGCAGTACTTC
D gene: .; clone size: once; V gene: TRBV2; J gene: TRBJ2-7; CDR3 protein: CASRDTTTAYEQYF; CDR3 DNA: TGTGCCAGCAGAGATACGACAACCGCTTACGAGCAGTACTTC
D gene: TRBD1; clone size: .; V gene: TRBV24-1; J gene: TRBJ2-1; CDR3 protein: CATSDPRRQGATNERYF; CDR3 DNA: TGTGCCACCAGTGATCCCCGTCGGCAGGGGGCCACCAATGAGCGGTACTTC
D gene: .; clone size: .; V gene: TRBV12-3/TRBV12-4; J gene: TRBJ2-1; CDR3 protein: CADARVLGNEQFF; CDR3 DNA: TGTGCCGACGCCCGAGTGCTGGGCAATGAGCAGTTCTTC
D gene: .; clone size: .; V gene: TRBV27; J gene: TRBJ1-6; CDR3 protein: CATQYSYNSPLHF; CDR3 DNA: TGTGCCACCCAGTATAGTTATAATTCACCCCTCCACTTT
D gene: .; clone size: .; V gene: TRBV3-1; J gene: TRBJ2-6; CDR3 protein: CASSQDSRDTNVLTF; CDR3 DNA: TGTGCCAGCAGCCAAGATTCGAGGGATACCAACGTCCTGACTTTC
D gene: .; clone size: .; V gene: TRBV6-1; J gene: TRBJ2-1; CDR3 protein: CASSEAWNEQFF; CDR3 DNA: TGTGCCAGCAGTGAAGCGTGGAATGAGCAGTTCTTC
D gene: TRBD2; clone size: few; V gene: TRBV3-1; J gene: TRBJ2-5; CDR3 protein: CASSQGGTSGGIQETQYF; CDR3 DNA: TGTGCCAGCAGCCAAGGCGGGACTAGCGGGGGAATCCAAGAGACCCAGTACTTC
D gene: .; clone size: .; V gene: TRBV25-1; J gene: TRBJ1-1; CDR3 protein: CASSEYGDGTEAFF; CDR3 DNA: TGTGCCAGCAGTGAATACGGTGACGGCACTGAAGCTTTCTTT
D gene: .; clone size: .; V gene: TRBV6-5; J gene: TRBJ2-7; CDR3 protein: CASSYSAGRANYEQYF; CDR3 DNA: TGTGCCAGCAGTTACTCAGCTGGCAGGGCCAACTACGAGCAGTACTTC
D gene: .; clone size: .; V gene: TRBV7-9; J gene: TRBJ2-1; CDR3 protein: CASSFIIDEQFF; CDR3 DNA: TGTGCCAGCAGCTTTATTATCGATGAGCAGTTCTTC
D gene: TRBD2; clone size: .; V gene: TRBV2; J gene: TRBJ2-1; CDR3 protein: CASSLIPGGSYNEQFF; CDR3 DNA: TGTGCCAGCAGCCTGATACCGGGAGGGTCCTACAATGAGCAGTTCTTC
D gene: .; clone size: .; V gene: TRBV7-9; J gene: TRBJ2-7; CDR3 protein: CASSLTEWGEQYF; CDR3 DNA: TGTGCCAGCAGCTTGACCGAATGGGGCGAGCAGTACTTC
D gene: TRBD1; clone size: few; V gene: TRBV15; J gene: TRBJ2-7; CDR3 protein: CATSRDRDRGLYEQYF; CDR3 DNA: TGTGCCACCAGCAGAGATCGGGACAGGGGGCTTTACGAGCAGTACTTC
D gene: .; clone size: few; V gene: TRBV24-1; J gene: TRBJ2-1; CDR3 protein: CATSDLARNNEQFF; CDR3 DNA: TGTGCCACCAGTGATTTGGCGAGAAACAATGAGCAGTTCTTC
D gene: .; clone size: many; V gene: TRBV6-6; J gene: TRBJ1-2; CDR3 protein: CASSSWDKRDGYTF; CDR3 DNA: TGTGCCAGCAGTTCCTGGGACAAAAGAGACGGCTACACCTTC
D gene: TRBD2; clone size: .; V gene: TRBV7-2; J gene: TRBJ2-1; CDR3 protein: CASNERLAGGETQFF; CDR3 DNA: TGTGCCAGCAACGAACGACTAGCGGGAGGAGAGACCCAGTTCTTC
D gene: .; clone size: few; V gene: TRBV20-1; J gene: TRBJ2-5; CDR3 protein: CSARGGFQETQYF; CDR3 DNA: TGCAGTGCCCGAGGGGGGTTCCAAGAGACCCAGTACTTC
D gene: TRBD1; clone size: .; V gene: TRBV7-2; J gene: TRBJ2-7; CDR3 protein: CASSLDRQGETYEQYF; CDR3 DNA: TGTGCCAGCAGCTTAGACCGACAGGGAGAGACCTACGAGCAGTACTTC
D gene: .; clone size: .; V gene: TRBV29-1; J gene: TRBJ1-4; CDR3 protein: CSVRGFGATNEKLFF; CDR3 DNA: TGCAGCGTACGCGGGTTTGGGGCAACTAATGAAAAACTGTTTTTT